This TCR beta chain comes out of a study of shared clonotypes between healthy human individuals. General study points: Few donors limited the genetic and exposure-history diversity represented.

Per germline, CDR1 MNHEY and CDR2 SVGAGI. The V and J ends lost 5 bases and 0 bases respectively, with 14 bases between them. CDR3 length equals 15 residues. Details on this clone: What it binds is not known.

CD45RO-negative cells were positively selected for CCR7, leaving out terminally differentiated effector memory CD45RA+ cells. Every immunoSEQ plate was one replicate of a subset's evenly spread DNA. Measured with immunoSEQ multiplex PCR; TCRdb has only the in-frame clones, and not every one. Seen here are over 2 million clones, about 95% observed once, and the top ten hold about 1.1%. This clonotype originated in a man aged 18 to 35 in good health. The rearrangement links TRBV6-5 to TRBJ2-7; D might be TRBD1 (5 bases). Sample: naive CD8+ T cells sorted from blood. The CDR3 is CASSPYPDTSYEQYF. CDR3 sequence (DNA): TGTGCCAGCAGTCCCTACCCGGACACCTCCTACGAGCAGTACTTC.